The rows below give T cell receptor beta chains drawn from one sample of a study of shared clonotypes between healthy human individuals. Profiled with immunoSEQ multiplex PCR; TCRdb holds only in-frame clones, not every one. The sample gives hundreds of thousands of clones, almost 95% of which show up once; approximately 25% is in the top ten. Sequenced material: naive CD8+ T cells sorted from blood. All receptors come from a man aged 25 to 40 in good health. Both conserved end residues are part of each CDR3. D genes are given only for firm matches. Part of the rows lack a size; the others show once, few, many or a class for expanded clones.

>.|TRBV19|.|TRBJ2-7
CASSIVGASYEQYF
TGTGCCAGTAGTATTGTGGGAGCCTCCTACGAGCAGTACTTC
>.|TRBV19|TRBD2|TRBJ2-5
CATGGGGPQETQYF
TGTGCCACCGGGGGGGGAGGCCCTCAAGAGACCCAGTACTTC
>.|TRBV27|.|TRBJ2-1
CASSLSSYNEQFF
TGTGCCAGCAGTTTGAGCTCCTACAATGAGCAGTTCTTC
>once|TRBV5-1|.|TRBJ2-3
CASSLETGGEFLDTQYF
TGCGCCAGCAGCTTGGAAACAGGGGGGGAATTTTTAGATACGCAGTATTTT
>.|TRBV7-6|.|TRBJ2-2
CASTRYAGQGTGELFF
TGTGCCAGCACCCGATACGCTGGGCAGGGCACCGGGGAGCTGTTTTTT
>.|TRBV11-1|.|TRBJ2-1
CASSSTDYNEQFF
TGTGCCAGCAGCTCGACAGATTACAATGAGCAGTTCTTC
>.|TRBV7-9|.|TRBJ2-7
CASSLASQPGYEQYF
TGTGCCAGCAGCTTAGCCTCTCAGCCGGGCTACGAGCAGTACTTC
>.|TRBV5-6|TRBD1|TRBJ1-1
CASSPRQGFITEAFF
TGTGCCAGCAGCCCCAGACAGGGTTTTATAACTGAAGCTTTCTTT
>.|TRBV6-5|TRBD2|TRBJ2-1
CASRYGTSGNNEQFF
TGTGCCAGCAGGTACGGGACTAGCGGGAATAATGAGCAGTTCTTC
>once|TRBV30|.|TRBJ1-1
CAWSSSDEAFF
TGTGCCTGGAGTTCTTCTGACGAAGCTTTCTTT
>once|TRBV4-1|.|TRBJ1-2
CASSQGGVRGYTF
TGCGCCAGCAGCCAAGGGGGGGTACGCGGCTACACCTTC
>.|TRBV4-3|TRBD2|TRBJ2-3
CASSQEPSLAEDTQYF
TGCGCCAGCAGCCAAGAACCCTCTCTAGCGGAAGATACGCAGTATTTT
>.|TRBV27|TRBD2|TRBJ2-7
CASSRSGTSFYEQYF
TGTGCCAGCAGCCGATCCGGGACTAGCTTTTACGAGCAGTACTTC
>.|TRBV9|.|TRBJ2-1
CASSGQVPEQFF
TGTGCCAGCAGCGGACAGGTCCCTGAGCAGTTCTTC
>.|TRBV7-9|.|TRBJ1-1
CASTPEGSGTEAFF
TGTGCCAGCACCCCGGAGGGCTCGGGGACTGAAGCTTTCTTT
>.|TRBV11-2|.|TRBJ2-7
CASSLDRGKPYEQYF
TGTGCCAGCAGCTTAGACAGGGGAAAACCCTACGAGCAGTACTTC
>.|TRBV28|TRBD2|TRBJ2-2
CASSLSLAGYTGELFF
TGTGCCAGCAGTTTATCGCTAGCGGGGTACACCGGGGAGCTGTTTTTT
>.|TRBV28|.|TRBJ2-1
CASSPDYTNPYEQFF
TGTGCCAGCAGCCCGGACTATACCAACCCATATGAGCAGTTCTTC
>.|TRBV15|TRBD1|TRBJ1-2
CATSRDRRDSSYGYTF
TGTGCCACCAGCAGAGATCGCCGGGACAGTTCCTATGGCTACACCTTC
>.|TRBV2|TRBD2|TRBJ2-1
CASSAREGNNEQFF
TGTGCCAGCAGTGCGCGGGAGGGTAATAATGAGCAGTTCTTC
>.|TRBV10-3|.|TRBJ1-5
CAISEGQLGNQPQHF
TGTGCCATCAGTGAGGGACAGTTGGGCAATCAGCCCCAGCATTTT
>.|TRBV11-2|.|TRBJ2-5
CASSGYHRDLGGTQYF
TGTGCCAGCAGCGGGTACCACCGGGACCTCGGTGGGACCCAGTACTTC
>.|TRBV27|.|TRBJ1-2
CASARTTGMDVNNYGYTF
TGTGCCAGCGCACGCACCACAGGGATGGACGTGAACAACTATGGCTACACCTTC
>.|TRBV6-5|TRBD1|TRBJ2-1
CASSSGQEYNEQFF
TGTGCCAGCAGTTCGGGACAGGAATACAATGAGCAGTTCTTC
>.|TRBV28|TRBD1|TRBJ2-1
CASSFRDRLTPEQFF
TGTGCCAGCAGTTTCAGGGACAGGCTTACCCCAGAGCAGTTCTTC
>.|TRBV7-9|.|TRBJ1-6
CASTLSGHEGSPLHF
TGTGCCAGCACCCTATCGGGACACGAAGGTAGTCCCCTCCACTTT
>.|TRBV6-1|.|TRBJ1-3
CASSVRLSSGNTIYF
TGTGCCAGCAGTGTTCGGCTAAGCTCTGGAAACACCATATATTTT
>.|TRBV11-2|TRBD2|TRBJ2-2
CATGRAGELFF
TGTGCCACCGGGAGGGCCGGGGAGCTGTTTTTT
>once|TRBV19|TRBD1|TRBJ2-1
CASSEDRVTSYNEQFF
TGTGCCAGTAGTGAGGACAGGGTGACCTCCTACAATGAGCAGTTCTTC
>.|TRBV19|.|TRBJ1-2
CATTDSYGYTF
TGTGCCACCACGGACAGCTATGGCTACACCTTC
>once|TRBV27|TRBD2|TRBJ2-1
CATQRLAGEQFF
TGTGCCACCCAGAGATTAGCGGGGGAGCAGTTCTTC
>.|TRBV7-6|.|TRBJ2-1
CASSQTVSSYNEQFF
TGTGCCAGCAGCCAGACAGTGAGCTCCTACAATGAGCAGTTCTTC
>.|TRBV6-1|.|TRBJ1-1
CASIRDPRGNTEAFF
TGTGCCAGCATCAGAGACCCGAGGGGGAACACTGAAGCTTTCTTT
>.|TRBV29-1|TRBD2|TRBJ2-6
CSAVTSGLSSGANVLTF
TGCAGCGCCGTAACTAGCGGGCTATCCTCTGGGGCCAACGTCCTGACTTTC
>once|TRBV27|.|TRBJ2-1
CASSDNSPNNEQFF
TGTGCCAGCAGTGACAACTCACCTAACAATGAGCAGTTCTTC
>.|TRBV27|TRBD1|TRBJ1-2
CASSSQGAFYGYTF
TGTGCCAGCAGTTCACAGGGGGCGTTCTATGGCTACACCTTC
>.|TRBV27|.|TRBJ2-7
CASSPLPTGGSYFHEQYF
TGTGCCAGCAGTCCATTACCTACAGGAGGGAGTTACTTTCACGAGCAGTACTTC
>.|TRBV12-2|.|TRBJ2-7
CASRSRRESYEQYF
TGTGCAAGTCGTAGTAGGCGGGAGAGCTACGAGCAGTACTTC
>.|TRBV25-1|.|TRBJ2-2
CASSIRGRADTGELFF
TGTGCCAGCAGTATCCGCGGCAGGGCCGACACCGGGGAGCTGTTTTTT
>.|TRBV27|.|TRBJ1-3
CASRGTGSGNTIYF
TGTGCCAGCAGGGGGACGGGCTCTGGAAACACCATATATTTT